Each of the 9 T cell receptor beta chains below was sequenced from the same sample in a study of blood T cell repertoires in COVID-19. Sequencing used immunoSEQ multiplex PCR; TCRdb keeps in-frame clones, though not all of them. The table records tens of thousands of clones, nearly 90% of them present only once. The specimen sequenced was peripheral blood. The receptors originated from a man aged 55 to 70 with COVID-19, enrolled during active disease.

The chain carries TRBV5-1 and TRBJ2-7, with 8 nucleotides matching TRBD1. The CDR3 is made up of 14 amino acids. The V and J ends lost 9 bases and 6 bases, in that order; junction bases with no gene match: 14. Looked up from germline, CDR1 is SGHRS and CDR2 is YFSETQ. As DNA, the CDR3 is TGCGCCACAGCGATCAGACAGGGGTCTGGCGAGCAGTACTTC. Translation: CATAIRQGSGEQYF. The entire variable domain, with the rest obtained from reference TRBV5-1 and TRBJ2-7, is as follows: KAGVTQTPRYLIKTRGQQVTLSCSPISGHRSVSWYQQTPGQGLQFLFEYFSETQRNKGNFPGRFSGRQFSNSRSEMNVSTLELGDSALYLCATAIRQGSGEQYFGPGTRLTVT.

The V gene is TRBV12-3 or TRBV12-4, the J gene TRBJ1-1, with D perhaps TRBD1 (6 bases). This CDR3 is built from 13 residues. V shed 1 base and J shed 5 bases, with 8 bases lying between them. The CDR3 sequence: CASSLGGRTEAFF. The CDR3, as DNA: TGTGCCAGCAGTTTAGGGGGGCGAACTGAAGCTTTCTTT.

V gene TRBV4-1 combines with J gene TRBJ1-2; TRBD1 might be the D (5 bases). This CDR3 is built from 15 residues. V was cut by 3 bases and J by 0 bases, with 11 bases left in between. CDR1 is MGHRA, CDR2 YSYEKL, per germline. CDR3 DNA: TGCGCCAGCAGCCATCTGGAGACAGCTAACTATGGCTACACCTTC. It translates to CASSHLETANYGYTF.

V and J are TRBV5-1 and TRBJ2-7; 10 positions agree with TRBD1. The V gene end was trimmed by 1 base and the J gene end by 0 bases; junction bases not matched to a gene: 16. The CDR3 runs to 20 residues. Looked up from germline, CDR1 is SGHRS and CDR2 is YFSETQ. CDR3 sequence: CASSLTRTGGSGLSSYEQYF. The DNA of the CDR3 is TGCGCCAGCAGCTTGACTCGGACAGGGGGGTCCGGATTAAGCTCCTACGAGCAGTACTTC.

The chain employs TRBV28 and TRBJ2-7, with 9 positions matching TRBD1. Losses at the gene ends were 5 bases for V and 2 bases for J; bases not matched to a gene: 10. CDR3 length equals 16 residues. The germline CDR1 and CDR2 sequences are MDHEN and SYDVKM. CDR3 DNA: TGTGCCAGCAGTGAAATTGTCGGGGACAGGGCCTACGAGCAGTACTTC. This encodes CASSEIVGDRAYEQYF.

CDR3 sequence: CASSMLLRLAGVEDTQYF. The CDR3 region has the DNA TGTGCCAGTAGTATGTTGCTGAGACTAGCGGGAGTGGAAGATACGCAGTATTTT. The rearrangement joins TRBV19 to TRBJ2-3, with 12 bases identical to TRBD2. J lost 5 bases, V lost 3 bases, and 12 bases had no gene match. This CDR3 is 18 amino acids long. Germline V gene data show CDR1 as LNHDA and CDR2 as SQIVND (reference sequence). Looking up the rest from reference TRBV19 and TRBJ2-3 gives the full variable domain: DGGITQSPKYLFRKEGQNVTLSCEQNLNHDAMYWYRQDPGQGLRLIYYSQIVNDFQKGDIAEGYSVSREKKESFPLTVTSAQKNPTAFYLCASSMLLRLAGVEDTQYFGPGTRLTVL.

This chain uses TRBV19 with TRBJ2-3; weak D call: TRBD1 (5 bases). CDR3 size: 14 residues. Germline V gene lookup returns CDR1 LNHDA and CDR2 SQIVND (reference sequence). Between the trimmed V and J ends, which lost 6 bases and 2 bases, there was a span of 12 bases. The CDR3 coding sequence is TGTGCCAGTAGCTCTAAGGGGCTCACAGATACGCAGTATTTT. Residues: CASSSKGLTDTQYF. The full variable domain, in which reference TRBV19 and TRBJ2-3 provide the parts outside the CDR3, is DGGITQSPKYLFRKEGQNVTLSCEQNLNHDAMYWYRQDPGQGLRLIYYSQIVNDFQKGDIAEGYSVSREKKESFPLTVTSAQKNPTAFYLCASSSKGLTDTQYFGPGTRLTVL.

This clone was observed a handful of times. Here the CDR3 DNA reads TGTGCCAGCACCTCGGACAGGGGGAGTTATGGCTACACCTTC. Amino acids: CASTSDRGSYGYTF. The chain uses TRBV6-5 and TRBJ1-2; TRBD1 matches 10 bases. The length of the CDR3 is 14 residues. V lost 7 bases, J lost 5 bases, and 7 bases stayed unmatched. Germline values: CDR1 MNHEY, CDR2 SVGAGI.

In this sample, this clone turned up a few times. J is TRBJ2-7 and V is TRBV23-1, with 9 bases fitting TRBD1. TRBV23-1 is recorded as an ORF, its role being uncertain. The CDR3 loop spans 19 amino acids. V lost 0 bases and J lost 2; bases outside the gene matches: 14. CDR3 in DNA: TGCGCCAGCAGTCAATCAGGGACAGGGAATGACTACACCGCCTACGAGCAGTACTTC. It is translated as CASSQSGTGNDYTAYEQYF.